This record looks at one T cell receptor beta chain sequence and its context. Its antigen is not identified. V lost 4 bases and J lost 5; bases outside the gene matches: 3. The CDR3 loop spans 14 amino acids. From germline, CDR1 is SGHRS and CDR2 YFSETQ. PCR involved 60 Vbeta and 13 Jbeta primers. TCRdb's copy holds only in-frame clones and misses some; the assay was immunoSEQ multiplex PCR. This sample has over 150,000 clones; approximately 75% occur once, and the top ten carry more than 3%. The sample belongs to a study of cytomegalovirus exposure and HLA in healthy donors. Study conclusions and caveats: V- and J-gene trimming of TCR beta was linked (in a later analysis) to a missense DCLRE1C variant. An apparent linkage of common viral pathogens to several of the most significant clusters emerged in a later analysis. Presence/absence analysis assumed near-uniform sequencing depth across donors.

The sequencing sample was made of PBMCs. This clonotype was obtained from a man aged 25 to 45 in good health and CMV-seropositive. The chain has TRBV5-1 and TRBJ1-5; TRBD1 matches at 10 bases. The CDR3 DNA sequence: TGCGCCAGCAGCGTGACAGGGGGCGATCAGCCCCAGCATTTT. It specifies CASSVTGGDQPQHF.